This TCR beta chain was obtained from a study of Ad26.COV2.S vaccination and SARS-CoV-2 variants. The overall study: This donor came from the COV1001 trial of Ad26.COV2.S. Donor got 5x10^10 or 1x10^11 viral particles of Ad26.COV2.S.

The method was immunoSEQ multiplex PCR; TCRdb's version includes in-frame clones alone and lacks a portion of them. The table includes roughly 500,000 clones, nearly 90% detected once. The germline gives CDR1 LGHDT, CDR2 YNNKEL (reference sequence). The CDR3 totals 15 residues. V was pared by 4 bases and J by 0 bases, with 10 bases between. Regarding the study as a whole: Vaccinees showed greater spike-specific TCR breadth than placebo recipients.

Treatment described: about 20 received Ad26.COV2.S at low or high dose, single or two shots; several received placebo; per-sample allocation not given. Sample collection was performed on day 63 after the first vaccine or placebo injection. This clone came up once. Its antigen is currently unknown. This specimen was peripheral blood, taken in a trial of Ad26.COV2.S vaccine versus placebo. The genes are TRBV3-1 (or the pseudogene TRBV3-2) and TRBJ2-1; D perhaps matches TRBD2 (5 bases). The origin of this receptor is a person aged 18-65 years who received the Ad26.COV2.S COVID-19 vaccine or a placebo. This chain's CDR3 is CASSLAMSSYNEQFF. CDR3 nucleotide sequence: TGTGCCAGCAGCCTAGCGATGAGCTCCTACAATGAGCAGTTCTTC.